This T cell receptor (beta chain) was recovered during a study of blood T cell repertoires in COVID-19. As for the study in general: The cDNA or gDNA used as material had been derived from T cells, B-cell-depleted T cells, or PBMCs.

Germline V lookup: CDR1 MNHEY, CDR2 SVGAGI. The CDR3 spans 14 residues. J was trimmed by 4 bases and V by 7 bases; bases with no gene match: 7. Clones were read by immunoSEQ multiplex PCR, and TCRdb kept only the in-frame ones, dropping some. The sample consists of 490,000 or so clones, 80% to 90% of them appearing once. This TCR was recovered from a woman aged 55-70 years who had recovered from COVID-19. Sequencing was done on a sample of PBMCs or T cells enriched from blood (not recorded which). The V gene is TRBV6-5, the J gene TRBJ2-1; 7 bases align to TRBD1. The DNA for the CDR3 is TGTGCCAGCACCGGTGGGACAGTATACAATGAGCAGTTCTTC. It translates to CASTGGTVYNEQFF.